This T cell receptor (beta chain) was obtained from a study of early T cells in non-severe SARS-CoV-2 infection. Study background: Sequenced bulk RNA came from whole blood that was unsorted, and chains were unpaired.

This clonotype is medium-sized by share. Unique molecular identifiers tagged individual cDNA molecules. Using its own MiXCR run on the 5' RACE reads, TCRdb lists one record per CDR3 protein. The sample lists some 19,000 distinct CDR3 sequences; roughly 4.4% were seen once. The CDR3 totals 16 residues. The ends lost 7 bases at V and 0 bases at J; junction bases unmatched: 6. Germline V CDR1 and CDR2: SQVTM, ANQGSEA. The sequencing sample was made of whole blood. The clonotype originates from an adult who was a healthcare worker with PCR-confirmed SARS-CoV-2 infection or an uninfected control (not recorded which). The chain couples TRBV29-1 to TRBJ2-2, with TRBD2 identical over 12 bases. The CDR3, as DNA: TGCAGCGGGCAGACTAGCGGGGGTGCGAACACCGGGGAGCTGTTTTTT. Encoded protein: CSGQTSGGANTGELFF.